These T cell receptor beta chains were read from a single sample in a study of T cell repertoires in aging, cancer and after chemotherapy. TCRdb recomputed calls from the multiplex PCR reads with MiXCR, one row per CDR3 protein. The sample holds 860 or so distinct CDR3 sequences, over 15% seen once. Material: blood. These receptors were obtained from a human donor with a blood cancer. Both conserved end residues are part of each CDR3. D genes are given only for firm matches. Some rows mark clone size as missing; the rest say once, few, many or name a class of expanded clone.

abundance: large
d_gene: NA
v_gene: TRBV6-1
j_gene: TRBJ1-5
CDR3aa: CASSYGGTDSNQPQHF
CDR3nt: TGTGCCAGCAGCTACGGGGGGACGGATAGCAATCAGCCCCAGCATTTT

abundance: many
d_gene: TRBD2
v_gene: TRBV25-1
j_gene: TRBJ2-1
CDR3aa: CASSESQTSGRGVDEQFF
CDR3nt: TGTGCCAGCAGTGAATCCCAGACTAGCGGGAGGGGGGTCGATGAGCAGTTCTTC

abundance: large
d_gene: TRBD1
v_gene: TRBV14
j_gene: TRBJ2-6
CDR3aa: CASSQPGQVGANVLTF
CDR3nt: TGTGCCAGCAGCCAACCGGGACAGGTGGGGGCCAACGTCCTGACTTTC

abundance: medium-sized
d_gene: TRBD1
v_gene: TRBV5-1
j_gene: TRBJ2-7
CDR3aa: CASSSHGTGGDEQYF
CDR3nt: TGCGCCAGCAGCTCCCACGGGACAGGTGGGGACGAGCAGTACTTC

abundance: NA
d_gene: TRBD1
v_gene: TRBV2
j_gene: TRBJ2-3
CDR3aa: CASKPGQGDTDTQYF
CDR3nt: TGTGCCAGCAAGCCGGGACAGGGGGACACAGATACGCAGTATTTT

abundance: large
d_gene: TRBD1
v_gene: TRBV6-1
j_gene: TRBJ1-6
CDR3aa: CASSDTPGQGNSPLHF
CDR3nt: TGTGCCAGCAGTGACACCCCGGGACAGGGGAATTCACCCCTCCACTTT

abundance: NA
d_gene: TRBD1
v_gene: TRBV20-1
j_gene: TRBJ2-7
CDR3aa: CSAPGQGPHEQYF
CDR3nt: TGCAGTGCTCCTGGACAGGGGCCACACGAGCAGTACTTC

abundance: medium-sized
d_gene: TRBD1
v_gene: TRBV6-4
j_gene: TRBJ2-1
CDR3aa: CASSGTGGIDEQFF
CDR3nt: TGTGCCAGCAGTGGGACAGGGGGCATCGATGAGCAGTTCTTC

abundance: hyperexpanded
d_gene: NA
v_gene: TRBV19
j_gene: TRBJ2-7
CDR3aa: CASKSGQESDEQYF
CDR3nt: TGTGCCAGTAAGTCGGGCCAGGAAAGTGACGAGCAGTACTTC

abundance: NA
d_gene: NA
v_gene: TRBV25-1
j_gene: TRBJ2-7
CDR3aa: CASRPGDKYEQYF
CDR3nt: TGTGCCAGCAGACCGGGGGATAAGTACGAGCAGTACTTC

abundance: medium-sized
d_gene: NA
v_gene: TRBV20-1
j_gene: TRBJ1-1
CDR3aa: CSAIEKTNTEAFF
CDR3nt: TGCAGTGCTATTGAGAAAACGAACACTGAAGCTTTCTTT

abundance: few
d_gene: NA
v_gene: TRBV19
j_gene: TRBJ1-3
CDR3aa: CASSGGPRNTIYF
CDR3nt: TGTGCCAGTAGCGGGGGGCCTAGGAACACCATATATTTT

abundance: few
d_gene: NA
v_gene: TRBV6-4
j_gene: TRBJ2-1
CDR3aa: CASSDRERDEQFF
CDR3nt: TGTGCCAGCAGTGACAGGGAGAGGGATGAGCAGTTCTTC

abundance: NA
d_gene: NA
v_gene: TRBV20-1
j_gene: TRBJ1-5
CDR3aa: CSASDSAAVNQPQHF
CDR3nt: TGCAGTGCTAGCGATAGCGCGGCGGTGAATCAGCCCCAGCATTTT

abundance: medium-sized
d_gene: NA
v_gene: TRBV21-1
j_gene: TRBJ1-2
CDR3aa: CASMLQAGFEYGYTF
CDR3nt: TGTGCCAGCATGCTCCAGGCGGGGTTTGAATATGGCTACACCTTC

abundance: few
d_gene: TRBD1
v_gene: TRBV19
j_gene: TRBJ2-7
CDR3aa: CARGQESDEQYF
CDR3nt: TGTGCCAGGGGACAGGAAAGTGACGAGCAGTACTTC

abundance: medium-sized
d_gene: NA
v_gene: TRBV10-3
j_gene: TRBJ1-1
CDR3aa: CAISEGGLAEAFF
CDR3nt: TGTGCCATCAGTGAGGGGGGCCTGGCTGAAGCTTTCTTT

abundance: medium-sized
d_gene: TRBD1
v_gene: TRBV12-3/TRBV12-4
j_gene: TRBJ1-2
CDR3aa: CASSARTGADGYTF
CDR3nt: TGTGCCAGCAGTGCACGGACAGGGGCGGATGGCTACACCTTC

abundance: medium-sized
d_gene: NA
v_gene: TRBV5-1
j_gene: TRBJ1-3
CDR3aa: CASSRGYTIYF
CDR3nt: TGCGCCAGCAGCCGGGGGTACACCATATATTTT

abundance: medium-sized
d_gene: NA
v_gene: TRBV20-1
j_gene: TRBJ2-3
CDR3aa: CSARGGTPTDTQYF
CDR3nt: TGCAGTGCTAGAGGAGGGACTCCCACAGATACGCAGTATTTT

abundance: large
d_gene: NA
v_gene: TRBV5-4
j_gene: TRBJ2-1
CDR3aa: CASSFAGPISSYNEQFF
CDR3nt: TGTGCCAGCAGCTTTGCCGGGCCTATAAGCTCCTACAATGAGCAGTTCTTC

abundance: few
d_gene: TRBD2
v_gene: TRBV20-1
j_gene: TRBJ2-5
CDR3aa: CSARDPIDPLGGGSQETQYF
CDR3nt: TGCAGTGCTAGAGACCCTATAGATCCTCTCGGGGGGGGGAGCCAAGAGACCCAGTACTTC

abundance: medium-sized
d_gene: NA
v_gene: TRBV7-9
j_gene: TRBJ2-2
CDR3aa: CASSSSLTGELFF
CDR3nt: TGTGCCAGCAGCAGTAGTTTAACCGGGGAGCTGTTTTTT